Described below is a single T cell receptor beta chain sequence and its context. Its antigen is not identified. One junction end disagrees with the germline gene, perhaps due to a read error. Some clones are missing from TCRdb's copy, which holds only in-frame ones; the method was immunoSEQ multiplex PCR. The sample consists of 95,000 or so clones, about 89% of them appearing once. This record comes from a study of T cell responses to AZD1222 COVID-19 vaccine. Study details: It was second doses at about 4 or about 12 weeks that were pooled.

Findings and limits, study-wide: Donors in the cohort were predominantly white British and more often female, and clonal diversity was possibly underestimated. Rises in breadth and depth of Spike-specific TCRs came after two AZD1222 doses. Only a handful of AZD1222 recipients tested seropositive at baseline.

Germline V CDR1 and CDR2: SGHNT, YYREEE (reference sequence). The CDR3 totals 13 residues. Here the sequenced sample was peripheral blood, taken on day 0 of AZD1222 vaccination. The TCR comes from an adult in good health. The rearrangement joins TRBV5-4 to TRBJ2-3; D remains unclear. The CDR3 DNA follows: TGTGCCAGCAGCTTTGGTAGCAAAGATACGCAGTATTTT. This encodes CASSFGSKDTQYF.